The rows below give T cell receptor beta chains drawn from one sample of a study of Tregs in tolerant kidney transplant recipients. This table comes from immunoSEQ multiplex PCR, and its TCRdb copy is limited to in-frame clones, with some not included. The sample lists tens of thousands of clones, approximately 93% occurring once. The source was CD4+ T cells from blood (PBMCs), collected 12 months after the transplant. Every receptor here comes from a human patient who received a combined kidney and bone marrow transplant. Some T cells may have originated in the graft donor. Each CDR3 is given with its conserved first and last residue. The D gene is left open where the match is weak. Rows may omit the clone size; those that give it use once, few, many or a size class.

DNA	CDR3	size	D	length	V	J
TGTGCCAGCAGCCCCACTAGCGGTCAAGAGACCCAGTACTTC	CASSPTSGQETQYF	NA	TRBD2	14	TRBV5-4	TRBJ2-5
TGCGCCAGCAGCTTGGGAGGACAGGACAATTCACCCCTCCACTTT	CASSLGGQDNSPLHF	NA	TRBD1	15	TRBV5-1	TRBJ1-6
TGTGCCACGGGTGTTAACTATGGCTACACCTTC	CATGVNYGYTF	NA	NA	11	TRBV5-6	TRBJ1-2
TGTGCCATCAGGGAACACGACAGTATATACGAGCAGTACTTC	CAIREHDSIYEQYF	few	NA	14	TRBV10-3	TRBJ2-7
TGTGCCAGCAGTGACATACAGGGAAGGGGGATGAACACTGAAGCTTTCTTT	CASSDIQGRGMNTEAFF	NA	NA	17	TRBV5-6	TRBJ1-1
TGTGCCAGCAGCTACAGGACAGGGGGGGGGAATGAGCAGTTCTTC	CASSYRTGGGNEQFF	once	TRBD1	15	TRBV7-2	TRBJ2-1
TGTGCCAGCAGCTTAGCTGCCTTTGGACAGGGGTCCCTCCACTTT	CASSLAAFGQGSLHF	NA	TRBD1	15	TRBV7-6	TRBJ1-6
TGTGCCAGCAGCTTACAGGGTACCGTGTATGGCTACACCTTC	CASSLQGTVYGYTF	NA	NA	14	TRBV5-6	TRBJ1-2
TGTGCCAGCAGTGAATTTTCGGACAGGGGCTTTGATGGCTACACCTTC	CASSEFSDRGFDGYTF	NA	TRBD1	16	TRBV25-1	TRBJ1-2
TGTGCCAGCAGCCCCCTAGCGGGAGGGTCTAATGAGCAGTTCTTC	CASSPLAGGSNEQFF	NA	TRBD2	15	TRBV4-2	TRBJ2-1
TGTGCCAGCTCACGGCCAGGGGGCGACACCGGGGAGCTGTTTTTT	CASSRPGGDTGELFF	NA	TRBD1	15	TRBV18	TRBJ2-2